This T cell receptor (beta chain) derives from a study of T cell responses to AZD1222 COVID-19 vaccine. General study results and limits: Among spike-specific TCRs, nearly half reportedly target unmutated variant regions.

The table came from immunoSEQ multiplex PCR; TCRdb's copy has only in-frame clones and leaves some out. The table has about 45,000 clones, about 82% seen once. Remarks on this clone: The antigen is not known.

Trimming removed 8 bases from V and 7 bases from J, with 18 bases in between. CDR3 length: 15 amino acids. The germline V gene encodes CDR1 MNHEY and CDR2 SMNVEV (reference sequence). The chain carries TRBV27 and TRBJ1-6, with D tentatively TRBD1 (5 bases). Source: peripheral blood, taken 28 days after the second dose of the MenACWY control vaccine. This sequence was found in an adult who received the MenACWY meningococcal vaccine as a control. Written as DNA, the CDR3 is TGTGCCAGCTCCCTAAACGGGGCGAAGAATTCACCCCTCCACTTT. Translating it yields CASSLNGAKNSPLHF.